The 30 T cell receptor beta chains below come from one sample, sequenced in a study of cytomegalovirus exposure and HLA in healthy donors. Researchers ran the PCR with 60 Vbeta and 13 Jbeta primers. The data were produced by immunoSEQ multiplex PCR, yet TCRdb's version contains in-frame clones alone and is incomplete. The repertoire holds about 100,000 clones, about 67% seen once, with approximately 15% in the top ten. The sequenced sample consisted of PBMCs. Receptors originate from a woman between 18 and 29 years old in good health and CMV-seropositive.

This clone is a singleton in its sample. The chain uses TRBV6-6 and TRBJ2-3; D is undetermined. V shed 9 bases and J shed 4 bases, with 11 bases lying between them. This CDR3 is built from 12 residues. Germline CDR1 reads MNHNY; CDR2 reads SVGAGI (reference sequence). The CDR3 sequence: CASGRAPDTQYF. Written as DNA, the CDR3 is TGTGCCAGTGGCCGTGCCCCAGATACGCAGTATTTT.

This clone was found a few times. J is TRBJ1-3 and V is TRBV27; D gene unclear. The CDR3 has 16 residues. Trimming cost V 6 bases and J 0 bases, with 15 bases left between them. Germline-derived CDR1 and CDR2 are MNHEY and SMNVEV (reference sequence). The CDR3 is CASSLPIGLSGNTIYF. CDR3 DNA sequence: TGTGCCAGCAGCCTACCCATAGGACTCTCTGGAAACACCATATATTTT.

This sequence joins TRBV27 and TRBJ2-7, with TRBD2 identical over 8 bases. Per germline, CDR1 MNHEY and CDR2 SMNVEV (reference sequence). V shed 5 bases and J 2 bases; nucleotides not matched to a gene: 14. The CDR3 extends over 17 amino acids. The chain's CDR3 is CASSPRLAPGPTYEQYF. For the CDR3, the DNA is TGTGCCAGCAGTCCAAGACTAGCGCCAGGCCCTACCTACGAGCAGTACTTC.

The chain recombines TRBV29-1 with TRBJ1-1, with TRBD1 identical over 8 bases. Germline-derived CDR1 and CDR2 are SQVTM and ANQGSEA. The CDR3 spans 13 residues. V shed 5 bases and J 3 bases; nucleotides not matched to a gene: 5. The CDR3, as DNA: TGCAGCGTTACAGGGGGGCGAGACACTGAAGCTTTCTTT. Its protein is CSVTGGRDTEAFF.

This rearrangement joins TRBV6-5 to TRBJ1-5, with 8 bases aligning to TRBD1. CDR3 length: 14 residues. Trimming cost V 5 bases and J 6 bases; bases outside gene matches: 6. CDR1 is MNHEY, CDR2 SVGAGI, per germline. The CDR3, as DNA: TGTGCCAGCAGTGACGGACAGGGCGCTCAGCCCCAGCATTTT. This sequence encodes CASSDGQGAQPQHF.

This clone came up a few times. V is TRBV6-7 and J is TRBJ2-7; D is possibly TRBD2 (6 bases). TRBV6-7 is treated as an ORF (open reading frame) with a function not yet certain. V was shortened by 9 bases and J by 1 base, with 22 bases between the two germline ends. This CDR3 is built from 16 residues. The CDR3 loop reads CARPGLQPAISYEQYF. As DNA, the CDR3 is TGTGCCAGACCGGGACTCCAGCCAGCGATATCCTACGAGCAGTACTTC.

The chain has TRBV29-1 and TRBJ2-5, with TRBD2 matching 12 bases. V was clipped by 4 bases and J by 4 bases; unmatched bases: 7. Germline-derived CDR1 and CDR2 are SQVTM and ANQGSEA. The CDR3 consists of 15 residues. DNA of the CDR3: TGCAGCGTTGGCCCTAGCGGGAGGGTTGGAGAGACCCAGTACTTC. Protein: CSVGPSGRVGETQYF. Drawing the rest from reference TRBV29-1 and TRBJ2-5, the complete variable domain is SAVISQKPSRDICQRGTSLTIQCQVDSQVTMMFWYRQQPGQSLTLIATANQGSEATYESGFVIDKFPISRPNLTFSTLTVSNMSPEDSSIYLCSVGPSGRVGETQYFGPGTRLLVL.

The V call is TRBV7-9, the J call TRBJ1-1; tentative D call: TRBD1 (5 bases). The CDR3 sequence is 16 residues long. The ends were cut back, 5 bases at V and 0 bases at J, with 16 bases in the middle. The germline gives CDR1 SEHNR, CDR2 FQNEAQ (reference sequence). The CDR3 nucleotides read TGTGCCAGCAGCGAGGACACCGAGACCTTGAACACTGAAGCTTTCTTT. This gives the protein CASSEDTETLNTEAFF.

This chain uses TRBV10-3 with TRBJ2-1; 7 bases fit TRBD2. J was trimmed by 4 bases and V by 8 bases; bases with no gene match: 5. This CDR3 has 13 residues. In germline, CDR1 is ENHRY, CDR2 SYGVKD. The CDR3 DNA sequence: TGTGCCATCGCGGGAGAGGGTTACAATGAGCAGTTCTTC. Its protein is CAIAGEGYNEQFF.

The CDR3 sequence is CASAAGADTQYF. In nucleotides, the CDR3 is TGTGCCAGCGCCGCGGGGGCAGATACGCAGTATTTT. This chain uses TRBV7-9 with TRBJ2-3, with TRBD2 matching 7 bases. This CDR3 spans 12 amino acids. Per germline, CDR1 SEHNR and CDR2 FQNEAQ (reference sequence). The J segment lost 4 bases and the V segment lost 8 bases, leaving 3 bases of the junction unmatched.

CDR3 region: CASSLLDVQYF. DNA of the CDR3: TGTGCCAGCAGCTTGCTAGATGTGCAGTACTTC. The chain has TRBV7-2 and TRBJ2-7; D gene unclear. The V end was cut by 3 bases, the J end by 9 bases, with 9 bases between. CDR3 length: 11 amino acids. Germline CDR1 SGHTA, CDR2 FQGNSA.

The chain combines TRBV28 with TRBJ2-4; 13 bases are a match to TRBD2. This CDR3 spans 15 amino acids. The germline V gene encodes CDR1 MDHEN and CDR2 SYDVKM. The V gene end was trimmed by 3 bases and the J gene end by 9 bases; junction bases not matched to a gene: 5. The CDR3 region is CASSLTSGRRGIQYF. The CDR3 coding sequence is TGTGCCAGCAGTTTGACTAGCGGGAGGAGGGGCATTCAGTACTTC.

The CDR3 loop reads CASSPPGGTPKTQYF. DNA of the CDR3: TGTGCCAGCAGCCCCCCCGGAGGTACCCCAAAGACCCAGTACTTC. This rearrangement joins TRBV9 to TRBJ2-5, with D maybe TRBD2 (5 bases). The V end was cut by 4 bases, the J end by 6 bases, with 19 bases between. Per the germline V gene, CDR1 is SGDLS and CDR2 is YYNGEE. The CDR3 is 15 residues long.

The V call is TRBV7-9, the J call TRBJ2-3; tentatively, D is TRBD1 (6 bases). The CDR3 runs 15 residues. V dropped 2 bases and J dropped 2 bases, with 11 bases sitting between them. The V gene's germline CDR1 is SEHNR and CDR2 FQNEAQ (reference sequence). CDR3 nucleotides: TGTGCCAGCAGCTTAACAGGGACGGTCACAGATACGCAGTATTTT. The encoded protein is CASSLTGTVTDTQYF. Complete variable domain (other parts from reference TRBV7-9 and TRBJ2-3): DTGVSQNPRHKITKRGQNVTFRCDPISEHNRLYWYRQTLGQGPEFLTYFQNEAQLEKSRLLSDRFSAERPKGSFSTLEIQRTEQGDSAMYLCASSLTGTVTDTQYFGPGTRLTVL.

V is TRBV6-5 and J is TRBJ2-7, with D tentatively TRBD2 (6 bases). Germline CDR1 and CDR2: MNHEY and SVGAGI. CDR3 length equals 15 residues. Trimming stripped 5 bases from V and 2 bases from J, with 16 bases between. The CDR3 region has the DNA TGTGCCAGCAGTCAAACGACAGCTAGCGCCTACGAGCAGTACTTC. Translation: CASSQTTASAYEQYF.

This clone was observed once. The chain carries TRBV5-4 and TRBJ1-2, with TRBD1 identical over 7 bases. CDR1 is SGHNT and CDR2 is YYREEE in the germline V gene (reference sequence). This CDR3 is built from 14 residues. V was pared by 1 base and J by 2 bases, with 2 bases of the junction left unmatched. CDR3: CASSLTGANYGYTF. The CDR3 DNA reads TGTGCCAGCAGCTTGACAGGGGCGAACTATGGCTACACCTTC. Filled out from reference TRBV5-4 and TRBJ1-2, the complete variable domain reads ETGVTQSPTHLIKTRGQQVTLRCSSQSGHNTVSWYQQALGQGPQFIFQYYREEENGRGNFPPRFSGLQFPNYSSELNVNALELDDSALYLCASSLTGANYGYTFGSGTRLTVV.

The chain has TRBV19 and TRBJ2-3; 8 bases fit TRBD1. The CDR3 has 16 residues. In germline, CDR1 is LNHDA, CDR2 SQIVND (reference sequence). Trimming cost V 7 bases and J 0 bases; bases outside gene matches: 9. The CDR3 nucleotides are TGTGCCAGTACCGCCGGACAGGGACCTAGCACAGATACGCAGTATTTT. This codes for CASTAGQGPSTDTQYF.

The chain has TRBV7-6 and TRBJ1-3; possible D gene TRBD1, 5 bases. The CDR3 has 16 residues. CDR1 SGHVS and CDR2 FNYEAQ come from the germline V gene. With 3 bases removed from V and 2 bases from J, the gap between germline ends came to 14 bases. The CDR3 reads CASSLGGRQAGNTIYF. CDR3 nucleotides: TGTGCCAGCAGCTTGGGGGGACGGCAGGCTGGAAACACCATATATTTT.

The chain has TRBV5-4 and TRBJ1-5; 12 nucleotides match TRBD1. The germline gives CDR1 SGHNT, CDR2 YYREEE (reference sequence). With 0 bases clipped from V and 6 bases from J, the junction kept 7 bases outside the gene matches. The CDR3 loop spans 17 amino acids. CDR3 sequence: CASSLGGDRGRSQPQHF. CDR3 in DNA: TGTGCCAGCAGCTTGGGCGGGGACAGGGGGCGAAGTCAGCCCCAGCATTTT.

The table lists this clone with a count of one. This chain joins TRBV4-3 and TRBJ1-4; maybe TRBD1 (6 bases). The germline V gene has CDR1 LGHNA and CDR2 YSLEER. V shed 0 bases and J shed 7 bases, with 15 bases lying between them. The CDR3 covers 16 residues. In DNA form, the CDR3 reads TGCGCCAGCAGCCAAGATCCCGGGATAGGGGGTGAAAAACTGTTTTTT. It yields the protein CASSQDPGIGGEKLFF.

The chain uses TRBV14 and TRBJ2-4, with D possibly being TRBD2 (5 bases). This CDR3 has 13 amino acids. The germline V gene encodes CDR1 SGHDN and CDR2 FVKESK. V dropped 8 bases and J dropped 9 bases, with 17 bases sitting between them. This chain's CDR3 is CASSAGGVPIQYF. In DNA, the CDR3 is TGTGCCAGCTCGGCGGGTGGGGTACCCATTCAGTACTTC.

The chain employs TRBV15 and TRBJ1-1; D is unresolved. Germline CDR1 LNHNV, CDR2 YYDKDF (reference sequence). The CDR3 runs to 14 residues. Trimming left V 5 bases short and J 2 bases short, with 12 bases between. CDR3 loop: CATSFVGGNTEAFF. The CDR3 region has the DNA TGTGCCACCAGCTTCGTTGGAGGCAACACTGAAGCTTTCTTT.

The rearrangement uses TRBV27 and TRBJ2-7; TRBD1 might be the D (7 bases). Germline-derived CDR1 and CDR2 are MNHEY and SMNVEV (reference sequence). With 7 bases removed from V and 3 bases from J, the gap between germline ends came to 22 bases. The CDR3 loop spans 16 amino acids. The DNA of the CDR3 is TGTGCCAGCACCCCCAGGGGGGCAGGGGCAAACTACGAGCAGTACTTC. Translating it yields CASTPRGAGANYEQYF.

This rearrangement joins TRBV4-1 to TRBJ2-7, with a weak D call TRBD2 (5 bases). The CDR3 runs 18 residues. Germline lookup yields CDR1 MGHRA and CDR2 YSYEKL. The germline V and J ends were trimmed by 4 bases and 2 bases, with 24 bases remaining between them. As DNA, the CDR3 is TGCGCCAGCAGCCCCCGGATCATTACTAGTTCAGGACCCTACGAGCAGTACTTC. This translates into CASSPRIITSSGPYEQYF.

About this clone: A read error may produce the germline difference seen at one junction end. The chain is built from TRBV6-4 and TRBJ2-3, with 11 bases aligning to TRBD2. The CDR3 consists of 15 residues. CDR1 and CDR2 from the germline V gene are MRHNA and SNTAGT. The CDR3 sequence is CATSSGRAEPDTQYF. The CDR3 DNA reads TGTGCCACCAGTAGCGGGAGGGCCGAGCCAGATACGCAGTATTTT.

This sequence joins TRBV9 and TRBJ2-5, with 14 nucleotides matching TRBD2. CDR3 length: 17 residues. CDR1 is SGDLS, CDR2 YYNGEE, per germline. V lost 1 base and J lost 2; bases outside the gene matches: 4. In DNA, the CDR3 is TGTGCCAGCAGCGTATCGGGGACTAGCGGGGGTCAAGAGACCCAGTACTTC. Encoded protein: CASSVSGTSGGQETQYF.

CDR3 nucleotides: TGTGCCAGCAGTTATACATCAGGTGGCTATGGCTACACCTTC. Amino acid sequence: CASSYTSGGYGYTF. J is TRBJ1-2 and V is TRBV6-1; D remains ambiguous. The CDR3 runs 14 residues. CDR1 is MNHNS and CDR2 is SASEGT in the germline V gene. The V end lost 5 bases, the J end lost 4 bases, and 14 bases lay between the germline ends.

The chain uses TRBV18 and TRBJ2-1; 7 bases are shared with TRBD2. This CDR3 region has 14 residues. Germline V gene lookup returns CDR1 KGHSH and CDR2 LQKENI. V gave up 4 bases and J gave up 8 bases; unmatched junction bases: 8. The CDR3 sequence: CASSQSGGSHEQFF. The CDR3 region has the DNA TGTGCCAGCTCACAATCCGGCGGGAGCCATGAGCAGTTCTTC.

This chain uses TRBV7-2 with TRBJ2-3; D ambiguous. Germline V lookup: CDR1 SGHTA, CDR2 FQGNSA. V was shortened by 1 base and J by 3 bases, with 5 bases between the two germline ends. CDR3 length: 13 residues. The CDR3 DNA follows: TGTGCCAGCAGCTTAGATTATACAGATACGCAGTATTTT. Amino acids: CASSLDYTDTQYF.

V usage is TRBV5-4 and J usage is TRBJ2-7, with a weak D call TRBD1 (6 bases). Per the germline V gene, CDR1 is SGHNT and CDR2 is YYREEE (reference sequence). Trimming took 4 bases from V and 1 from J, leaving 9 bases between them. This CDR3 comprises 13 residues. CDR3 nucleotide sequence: TGTGCCAGCAGCCCCCAGGGGTCCTACGAGCAGTACTTC. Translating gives CASSPQGSYEQYF. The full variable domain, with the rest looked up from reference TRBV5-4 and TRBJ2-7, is ETGVTQSPTHLIKTRGQQVTLRCSSQSGHNTVSWYQQALGQGPQFIFQYYREEENGRGNFPPRFSGLQFPNYSSELNVNALELDDSALYLCASSPQGSYEQYFGPGTRLTVT.